This TCR beta chain was captured by sequencing in a study of blood T cell repertoires in COVID-19. The overall study: The United States, Italy and Spain were the sources of the acute and convalescent COVID-19 samples.

This clone was seen a single time. V shed 2 bases and J shed 3 bases, with 24 bases lying between them. CDR1 SGHDT and CDR2 YYEEEE come from the germline V gene. This CDR3 has 19 amino acids. In the source study's methods: Cell counts per sample came from amplifying reference gene primers. The data were produced by immunoSEQ multiplex PCR, yet TCRdb's version contains in-frame clones alone and is incomplete. V and J calls and clone size come straight from that table; D and trimming were deduced from the DNA. The table lists tens of thousands of clones, 87% of them singletons. The sample comprised peripheral blood. The clonotype comes from a human donor in a cohort sampled during active COVID-19. The J gene is TRBJ2-1, the V gene TRBV5-6, with D possibly TRBD1 on 6 matching bases. The CDR3 nucleotides are TGTGCCAGCAGCTTCTCCCGGGACACCGGACTTGTACGCTACAATGAGCAGTTCTTC. It yields the protein CASSFSRDTGLVRYNEQFF.